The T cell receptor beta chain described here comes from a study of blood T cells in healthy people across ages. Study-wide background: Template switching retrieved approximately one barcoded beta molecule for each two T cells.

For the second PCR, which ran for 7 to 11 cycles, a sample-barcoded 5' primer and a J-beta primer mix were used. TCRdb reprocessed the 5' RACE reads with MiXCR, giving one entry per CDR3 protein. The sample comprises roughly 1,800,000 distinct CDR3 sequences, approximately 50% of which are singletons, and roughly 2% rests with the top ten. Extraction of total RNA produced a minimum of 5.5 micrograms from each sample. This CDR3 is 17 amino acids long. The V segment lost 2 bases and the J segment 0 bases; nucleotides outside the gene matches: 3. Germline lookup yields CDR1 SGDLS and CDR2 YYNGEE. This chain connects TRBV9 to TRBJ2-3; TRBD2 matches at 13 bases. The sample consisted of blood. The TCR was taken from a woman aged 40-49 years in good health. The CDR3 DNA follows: TGTGCCAGCAGCGTTTGGGGACTAGCGGGGAGCACAGATACGCAGTATTTT. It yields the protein CASSVWGLAGSTDTQYF.